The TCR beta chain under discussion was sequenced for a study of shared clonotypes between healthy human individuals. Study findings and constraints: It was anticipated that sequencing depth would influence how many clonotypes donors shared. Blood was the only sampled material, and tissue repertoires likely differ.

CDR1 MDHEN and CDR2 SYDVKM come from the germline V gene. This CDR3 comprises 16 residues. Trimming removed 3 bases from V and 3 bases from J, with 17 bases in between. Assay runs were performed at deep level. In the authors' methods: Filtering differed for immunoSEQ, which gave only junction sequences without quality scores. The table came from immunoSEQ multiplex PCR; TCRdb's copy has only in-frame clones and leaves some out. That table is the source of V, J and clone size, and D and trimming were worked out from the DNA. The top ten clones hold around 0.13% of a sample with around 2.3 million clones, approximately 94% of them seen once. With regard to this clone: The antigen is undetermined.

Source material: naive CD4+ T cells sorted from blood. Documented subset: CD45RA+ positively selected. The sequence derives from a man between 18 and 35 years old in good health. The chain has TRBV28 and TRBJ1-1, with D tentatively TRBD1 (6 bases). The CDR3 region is CASSFTGLGRDTEAFF. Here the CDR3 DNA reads TGTGCCAGCAGTTTCACAGGGTTGGGGAGGGACACTGAAGCTTTCTTT.